The 30 T cell receptor beta chains in this list originate from one sample, sequenced in a study of blood T cells in healthy people across ages. Next came a second PCR, run for about 6 to 11 cycles, which used a sample-barcoded 5' primer along with a J-beta primer mix. TCRdb ran MiXCR on the 5' RACE reads and lists one entry per CDR3 protein. The data hold 1.5 million to 2 million distinct CDR3 sequences, with approximately 39% observed a single time. Sample: blood. The source of these receptors is a human donor in good health.

The rearrangement joins TRBV7-8 to TRBJ2-1; the match to TRBD1 covers 7 bases. Losses at the gene ends were 5 bases for V and 3 bases for J; bases not matched to a gene: 13. The CDR3 contains 17 residues. CDR1 and CDR2 (germline): SGHVS, FQNEAQ. In nucleotides, the CDR3 is TGTGCCAGCAGCGTTAGAACAGGGGTGGGCTACTACAATGAGCAGTTCTTC. Translated, it gives CASSVRTGVGYYNEQFF.

The chain uses TRBV4-3 and TRBJ1-2; D gene unclear. The CDR3 spans 13 residues. Trimming took off 0 bases at V and 6 bases at J, with 8 bases between the two ends. CDR1 and CDR2 from the germline V gene are LGHNA and YSLEER. In DNA form, the CDR3 reads TGCGCCAGCAGCCAAGATTCAGACGATGGCTACACCTTC. It is translated as CASSQDSDDGYTF.

The chain couples TRBV5-1 to TRBJ2-7; 8 bases fit TRBD1. The CDR3 consists of 22 residues. CDR1 is SGHRS, CDR2 YFSETQ, per germline. The trim removed 8 bases at V and 0 bases at J, leaving 31 bases unmatched. CDR3 nucleotide sequence: TGCGCCAGGCCACAACACAGCTTGAGGCCTTGGTTGGGACAGGACAACTCCTACGAGCAGTACTTC. Translated: CARPQHSLRPWLGQDNSYEQYF. The full variable domain, with the rest looked up from reference TRBV5-1 and TRBJ2-7, is KAGVTQTPRYLIKTRGQQVTLSCSPISGHRSVSWYQQTPGQGLQFLFEYFSETQRNKGNFPGRFSGRQFSNSRSEMNVSTLELGDSALYLCARPQHSLRPWLGQDNSYEQYFGPGTRLTVT.

The genes are TRBV20-1 and TRBJ2-5; D not resolved. This CDR3 region has 12 residues. CDR1 is DFQATT and CDR2 is SNEGSKA in the germline V gene (reference sequence). The V end lost 7 bases, the J end lost 2 bases, and 11 bases lay between the germline ends. CDR3 loop: CSGYGQQETQYF. Written as DNA, the CDR3 is TGCAGTGGTTATGGCCAGCAAGAGACCCAGTACTTC.

This sequence joins TRBV20-1 and TRBJ1-5, with 7 bases that match TRBD1. Germline V gene lookup returns CDR1 DFQATT and CDR2 SNEGSKA (reference sequence). This CDR3 has 14 amino acids. V was pared by 7 bases and J by 7 bases, with 13 bases of the junction left unmatched. CDR3 nucleotide sequence: TGCAGTGTACCACCAGGGGGTACGGGACAGCCCCAGCATTTT. It encodes CSVPPGGTGQPQHF.

The chain uses TRBV6-5 and TRBJ2-4; D possibly corresponds to TRBD1 (6 bases). Gene TRBJ2-7 matches the end of the DNA better, so the J call may be wrong. The CDR3 is made up of 14 amino acids. Germline V lookup: CDR1 MNHEY, CDR2 SVGAGI. CDR3 nucleotide sequence: TGTGCCAGCAGAAGGTCTAACAGGGTTCCCGAGCAGTACTTC. Translation gives CASRRSNRVPEQYF.

V gene TRBV20-1 combines with J gene TRBJ2-3; 8 nucleotides align to TRBD1. The CDR3 has 14 amino acids. The germline V gene encodes CDR1 DFQATT and CDR2 SNEGSKA (reference sequence). After removal of 7 bases from V and 5 bases from J, the junction contained 11 bases not matched to a gene. This CDR3 reads CSGGYRGKVDTQYF. In nucleotides, the CDR3 is TGCAGTGGGGGTTACAGGGGGAAGGTAGATACGCAGTATTTT.

V usage is TRBV20-1 and J usage is TRBJ1-4, with 7 nucleotides matching TRBD1. CDR1 and CDR2 from the germline V gene are DFQATT and SNEGSKA (reference sequence). V shed 4 bases, J shed 5 bases, and the junction held 4 bases outside the gene matches. This CDR3 is built from 13 residues. In nucleotides, the CDR3 is TGCAGTGCTAACGACAGGGCGAATGAAAAACTGTTTTTT. This sequence encodes CSANDRANEKLFF.

This rearrangement joins TRBV4-1 to TRBJ1-3; D is unclear. The CDR3 is 15 residues long. Deletions cut 4 bases from V and 4 bases from J, with 14 bases between. Germline CDR1 MGHRA, CDR2 YSYEKL. CDR3 bases: TGCGCCAGCAGCCCCCTCCCGCTGGCCGGAAACACCATATATTTT. Translating gives CASSPLPLAGNTIYF.

The gene calls are TRBV7-9 and TRBJ2-1; D remains ambiguous. The V gene's germline CDR1 is SEHNR and CDR2 FQNEAQ (reference sequence). The CDR3 sequence is 13 residues long. Trimming took off 5 bases at V and 8 bases at J, with 13 bases between the two ends. The CDR3 DNA is TGTGCCAGCAGCGCCGACAATGCGGATGAGCAGTTCTTC. Its translation is CASSADNADEQFF.

The gene calls are TRBV15 and TRBJ2-3, with D unclear. Looked up from germline, CDR1 is LNHNV and CDR2 is YYDKDF (reference sequence). The ends were cut back, 5 bases at V and 0 bases at J, with 12 bases in the middle. The CDR3 totals 15 residues. CDR3 in DNA: TGTGCCACCAGCTGGCACGGCGAGAGCACAGATACGCAGTATTTT. Protein product: CATSWHGESTDTQYF.

The chain joins TRBV29-1 to TRBJ2-3; 11 bases align to TRBD2. J gave up 6 bases and V 6 bases, and 5 bases lay outside the gene matches. Germline V CDR1 and CDR2: SQVTM, ANQGSEA. This CDR3 is 13 amino acids long. The CDR3 protein is CSVVSGGDDTQYF. CDR3 sequence (DNA): TGCAGCGTCGTTAGCGGGGGGGACGATACGCAGTATTTT.

This clonotype has only a few counts. The chain is built from TRBV12-3 or TRBV12-4 and TRBJ2-7; D may be TRBD2 (6 bases). This CDR3 contains 15 residues. Deletions cut 4 bases from V and 7 bases from J, with 20 bases between. The CDR3 reads CASSYAGRVVTEQYF. For the CDR3, the DNA is TGTGCCAGCAGTTATGCGGGACGGGTCGTTACGGAGCAGTACTTC.

V usage is TRBV10-3 and J usage is TRBJ2-3; the D is unclear. From germline, CDR1 is ENHRY and CDR2 SYGVKD. This CDR3 comprises 14 residues. Trimming removed 5 bases at V and 3 bases at J, with 12 bases between. CDR3 loop: CAISIAGTTDTQYF. Written as DNA, the CDR3 is TGTGCCATCAGTATAGCAGGAACGACAGATACGCAGTATTTT.

This clonotype was seen a few times. The chain links TRBV6-5 to TRBJ2-7; TRBD1 is a possible D gene (5 bases). The CDR3 contains 14 residues. Germline V lookup: CDR1 MNHEY, CDR2 SVGAGI. The germline V and J ends were trimmed by 0 bases and 3 bases, with 9 bases remaining between them. CDR3 loop: CASSYSGVFYEQYF. The CDR3 coding sequence is TGTGCCAGCAGTTACTCAGGGGTGTTCTACGAGCAGTACTTC.

V gene TRBV7-3 combines with J gene TRBJ2-3; 9 bases fit TRBD2. There are 19 residues in the CDR3. V lost 1 base and J lost 1; bases outside the gene matches: 12. CDR1 SGHTA and CDR2 FQGTGA come from the germline V gene. This CDR3 reads CASSLIGGLAGARTDTQYF. The CDR3 DNA reads as TGTGCCAGCAGCTTAATAGGGGGCTTAGCGGGGGCCCGCACAGATACGCAGTATTTT.

The chain is built from TRBV6-2 or TRBV6-3 and TRBJ2-1, with a tentative D call TRBD2 (7 bases). Germline CDR1 MNHEY, CDR2 SVGEGT. This CDR3 has 15 residues. Trimming shortened V by 0 bases and J by 6 bases, and 12 bases separated the two germline ends. CDR3 residues: CASSYSTGGPNEQFF. CDR3 DNA: TGTGCCAGCAGTTACTCCACGGGGGGCCCCAATGAGCAGTTCTTC.

The chain links TRBV7-3 to TRBJ2-5; 8 nucleotides match TRBD2. V was clipped by 5 bases and J by 11 bases; unmatched bases: 13. This CDR3 comprises 14 residues. Germline V lookup: CDR1 SGHTA, CDR2 FQGTGA. The CDR3, as DNA: TGTGCCAGCAGCCCCATCACCCGGGGGGGTGAGCAGTACTTC. Residues: CASSPITRGGEQYF.

This clonotype turned up a few times. The J gene is TRBJ1-2, the V gene TRBV4-1; D unclear. Trimming removed 1 base from V and 6 bases from J, with 15 bases in between. The CDR3 totals 15 residues. In germline, CDR1 is MGHRA, CDR2 YSYEKL. CDR3 sequence: CASSQVAQLRDGYTF. The CDR3 DNA reads TGCGCCAGCAGCCAAGTGGCACAGCTAAGAGATGGCTACACCTTC.

About this clonotype: Since the CDR3 does not end with the conserved phenylalanine or tryptophan, this likely comes from a read error. The V call is TRBV12-3 or TRBV12-4, the J call TRBJ1-1; D is ambiguous. CDR3 size: 12 residues. Trimming removed 3 bases from V and 5 bases from J, with 7 bases in between. The CDR3 is CASSFSVTEAFL. CDR3 sequence (DNA): TGTGCCAGCAGTTTTAGTGTTACTGAAGCTTTCTTG.

The V call is TRBV9, the J call TRBJ2-1; 8 bases map to TRBD2. Germline assignment: CDR1 SGDLS and CDR2 YYNGEE. The CDR3 sequence is 16 residues long. The V gene end was trimmed by 3 bases and the J gene end by 0 bases; junction bases not matched to a gene: 5. CDR3 protein: CASSGSGGSSYNEQFF. For the CDR3, the DNA is TGTGCCAGCAGCGGGAGCGGGGGCAGCTCCTACAATGAGCAGTTCTTC.

This clonotype appeared many times. V gene TRBV4-2 combines with J gene TRBJ2-4; D is perhaps TRBD1 or TRBD2 (5 bases each). Germline V lookup: CDR1 LGHNA, CDR2 YNFKEQ. The CDR3 length is 14 residues. Trimming took off 2 bases at V and 8 bases at J, with 13 bases between the two ends. This chain's CDR3 is CASSQSRDVDIQYF. CDR3 sequence (DNA): TGTGCCAGCAGCCAATCTCGGGACGTAGACATTCAGTACTTC.

Only a few counts were recorded for this clonotype. V gene TRBV29-1 combines with J gene TRBJ2-4; weak D call: TRBD2 (7 bases). The tail of the sequence fits TRBJ2-5 better, so the J call may be wrong. In germline, CDR1 is SQVTM, CDR2 ANQGSEA. The CDR3 length is 18 residues. The DNA for the CDR3 is TGCAGCGGATCCCCTCGGGTGTCCCTCGCGGGGGCTGGGGAGACCCAGTACTTC. Protein product: CSGSPRVSLAGAGETQYF.

To note about this clonotype: At one end, the junction sequence differs from germline, possibly due to a read error. This CDR3 reads CASSFHGLAGTGAYVLTF. In nucleotides, the CDR3 is TGTGCCAGCAGCTTCCATGGACTAGCGGGGACTGGGGCCTACGTCCTGACTTTC. This rearrangement joins TRBV7-2 to TRBJ2-6; 12 bases map to TRBD2. Germline V gene data show CDR1 as SGHTA and CDR2 as FQGNSA. The CDR3 covers 18 residues.

The CDR3 nucleotides read TGTGCCAGCAGATTGGACAGGAATGTAGACGAGCAGTACTTC. Protein product: CASRLDRNVDEQYF. The chain couples TRBV6-5 to TRBJ2-7, with TRBD1 matching 7 bases. This CDR3 spans 14 amino acids. J lost 5 bases, V lost 6 bases, and 10 bases had no gene match. Germline V gives CDR1 MNHEY, CDR2 SVGAGI.

This clonotype was seen only a few times. The rearrangement joins TRBV7-9 to TRBJ2-4, with TRBD1 identical over 8 bases. The J call could be wrong; TRBJ2-7 is a better fit for the DNA end. The CDR3 totals 17 residues. Germline V gene sequence: CDR1 SEHNR, CDR2 FQNEAQ (reference sequence). The CDR3 DNA reads as TGTGCCAGCAGCGCCTCGACAGGGGCCTTACGACAGGGCGAGCAGTACTTC. Its translation is CASSASTGALRQGEQYF.

The chain has TRBV6-6 and TRBJ2-7, with TRBD1 matching over 7 bases. The CDR3 spans 14 residues. After removal of 3 bases from V and 7 bases from J, the junction contained 9 bases not matched to a gene. Germline V gene data show CDR1 as MNHNY and CDR2 as SVGAGI (reference sequence). The CDR3 loop is CASSYPGQNNEQYF. In DNA, the CDR3 is TGTGCCAGCAGTTATCCGGGACAGAACAATGAGCAGTACTTC.

The CDR3 sequence: CSARDSRTGEQYF. CDR3 DNA: TGCAGTGCTAGGGACAGCAGGACCGGCGAGCAGTACTTC. The chain employs TRBV20-1 and TRBJ2-7; D is possibly TRBD1 (6 bases). The V gene's germline CDR1 is DFQATT and CDR2 SNEGSKA (reference sequence). V lost 3 bases to trimming and J lost 6 bases, with 15 bases between them. The CDR3 sequence is 13 residues long.

In its sample, this clonotype was seen a few times. The chain links TRBV20-1 to TRBJ2-3; D is unclear. V was trimmed by 1 base and J by 1 base, leaving 15 bases between them. From germline, CDR1 is DFQATT and CDR2 SNEGSKA (reference sequence). The CDR3 loop spans 16 amino acids. DNA for the CDR3: TGCAGTGCTAGAGTACCGTCAGGTGTGGGCACAGATACGCAGTATTTT. Amino acid sequence: CSARVPSGVGTDTQYF.

The chain is built from TRBV20-1 and TRBJ2-3, with 7 bases matching TRBD2. With V trimmed by 2 bases and J by 0 bases, 2 bases remained unmatched. This CDR3 region has 14 residues. Germline V gene data show CDR1 as DFQATT and CDR2 as SNEGSKA (reference sequence). The CDR3 DNA follows: TGCAGTGCTAGACATAGCGGGAGCACAGATACGCAGTATTTT. Its protein product is CSARHSGSTDTQYF.